The clone carrying this T cell receptor beta chain was observed a handful of times. No antigen is known for it. The germline and genes are mouse ones. The missing CDR3 end, 4 residues past where the read stops, is filled in from the germline J gene. Using CD4, CD8alpha, NKG2D, NKG2ACE and other markers, pooled cutaneous lymph node cells were sorted. Germline CDR1 NNHDY, CDR2 SYVADS. The length of the CDR3 is 13 residues. Trimming took 4 bases from V and 2 from J, leaving 9 bases between them. This sample is part of a study of CD8+ T cells in alopecia areata. Overall study results and limits: Compared with normal scalp, lesional scalp had higher clonality and more expanded CD8+ clones. Scalp repertoires also include resident alphabeta T cells from normal skin.

Extraction and reverse transcription of RNA yielded cDNA as the sequencing template. The table came from immunoSEQ multiplex PCR; TCRdb's copy has only in-frame clones and leaves some out. The profile covers more than 250,000 clones, none occurring a single time. The material sequenced was CD4+ T cells sorted from a lymph node. The genes are TRBV13-3 and TRBJ1-2, with D tentatively TRBD1 (5 bases). The sequence was obtained from a C3H/HeJ mouse with alopecia areata. Mouse strain MHC haplotype: H2-k. The covered CDR3 bases are TGTGCCAGCAGTCGACAGATTAACTCC. Amino acid sequence: CASSRQINS. The full CDR3 protein is CASSRQINSDYTF.